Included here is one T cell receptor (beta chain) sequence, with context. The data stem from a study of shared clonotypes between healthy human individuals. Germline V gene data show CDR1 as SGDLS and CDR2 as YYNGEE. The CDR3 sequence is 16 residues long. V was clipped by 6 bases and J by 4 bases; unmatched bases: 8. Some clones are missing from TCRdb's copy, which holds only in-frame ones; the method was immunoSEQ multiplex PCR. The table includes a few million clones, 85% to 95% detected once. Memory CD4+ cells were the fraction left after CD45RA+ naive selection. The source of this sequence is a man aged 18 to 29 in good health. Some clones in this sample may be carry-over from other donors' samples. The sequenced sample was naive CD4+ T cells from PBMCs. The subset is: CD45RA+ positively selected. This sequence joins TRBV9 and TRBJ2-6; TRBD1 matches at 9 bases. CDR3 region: CASNFWTGVGANVLTF. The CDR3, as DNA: TGTGCCAGCAACTTCTGGACAGGGGTAGGGGCCAACGTCCTGACTTTC.